The entry below describes one TCR beta chain. The data belong to a study of blood T cell repertoires in COVID-19. Only in-frame clones appear in the TCRdb table, and some are missing; sequencing was by immunoSEQ multiplex PCR. The sample records 250,000 or so clones, roughly nine tenths being singletons. Trimming took off 4 bases at V and 3 bases at J, with 18 bases between the two ends. Germline CDR1 reads SNHLY; CDR2 reads FYNNEI. The CDR3 extends over 16 amino acids. The sequenced material came from PBMCs or T cells enriched from blood (not recorded which). The receptor comes from a human donor in a cohort exposed to, infected with or recovered from COVID-19 (not recorded which). The donor label of this sample is uncertain. The V and J genes are TRBV2 and TRBJ1-2; tentative D call: TRBD1 (5 bases). The DNA of the CDR3 is TGTGCCAGCAGTGGGAAGCTGCAGGGTGGGGACTATGGCTACACCTTC. This encodes CASSGKLQGGDYGYTF.